One sample yielded the 15 T cell receptor beta chains listed below, sequenced in a study of neoadjuvant nivolumab and ipilimumab in lung cancer. Generated by immunoSEQ multiplex PCR, the TCRdb table keeps only in-frame clones and is missing some. The sample shows tens of thousands of clones, 85% to 90% of them seen only once. The sequences come from peripheral blood, collected before neoadjuvant nivolumab, alone or with ipilimumab. The receptors were gathered from an adult with non-small cell lung cancer.

The rearrangement uses TRBV2 and TRBJ1-2; perhaps TRBD1 as D (5 bases). In germline, CDR1 is SNHLY, CDR2 FYNNEI. Between the trimmed V and J ends, which lost 2 bases and 8 bases, there was a span of 15 bases. This CDR3 spans 14 amino acids. The CDR3 DNA reads TGTGCCAGCAGTGAAAATTGGGGGAGGTACGGCTACACCTTC. Amino acids: CASSENWGRYGYTF.

The V gene is TRBV10-3, the J gene TRBJ2-3; TRBD2 matches at 13 bases. V lost 2 bases, J lost 4 bases, and 6 bases stayed unmatched. CDR1 and CDR2 (germline): ENHRY, SYGVKD. This CDR3 region has 17 residues. CDR3 nucleotides: TGTGCCATCAGTGAGGGACTAGCGGGAGTCGGGTCAGATACGCAGTATTTT. The encoded protein is CAISEGLAGVGSDTQYF.

The chain combines TRBV4-1 with TRBJ1-2, with D possibly matching TRBD1 (6 bases). Trimming shortened V by 3 bases and J by 6 bases, and 11 bases separated the two germline ends. Per germline, CDR1 MGHRA and CDR2 YSYEKL. The CDR3 contains 13 residues. The CDR3 here is CASSHVGGDGYTF. CDR3 DNA: TGCGCCAGCAGCCATGTAGGGGGGGATGGCTACACCTTC.

This clone was observed a handful of times. CDR3 residues: CASSRTTGVSYGYTF. DNA of the CDR3: TGTGCCAGCAGCCGTACGACAGGGGTTAGCTATGGCTACACCTTC. J is TRBJ1-2 and V is TRBV5-5; 8 bases are shared with TRBD1. V dropped 4 bases and J dropped 4; count of bases not matched to a gene: 9. CDR3 length: 15 amino acids. Germline CDR1 reads SGHKS; CDR2 reads YYEKEE (reference sequence).

The chain uses TRBV7-2 and TRBJ2-3; no clear D gene. Germline V gene data show CDR1 as SGHTA and CDR2 as FQGNSA. CDR3 length equals 12 residues. The V end lost 1 base, the J end lost 5 bases, and 4 bases lay between the germline ends. The CDR3 loop reads CASSLVGDTQYF. As DNA, the CDR3 is TGTGCCAGCAGCTTAGTAGGAGATACGCAGTATTTT.

V gene TRBV28 combines with J gene TRBJ2-2; weak D call: TRBD2 (6 bases). The germline V gene has CDR1 MDHEN and CDR2 SYDVKM. Deletions cut 2 bases from V and 5 bases from J, with 12 bases between. The CDR3 is 15 residues long. CDR3 sequence: CASSLGGMETGELFF. As DNA, the CDR3 is TGTGCCAGCAGTTTAGGAGGGATGGAAACCGGGGAGCTGTTTTTT.

The chain couples TRBV6-1 to TRBJ2-1; 7 nucleotides align to TRBD2. CDR3 length equals 13 residues. The junction had 3 bases not matched to a gene; V was cut back by 3 bases and J by 7 bases. CDR1 is MNHNS and CDR2 is SASEGT in the germline V gene. CDR3 bases: TGTGCCAGCAGTGAGGGGGGGAGGAATGAGCAGTTCTTC. Protein: CASSEGGRNEQFF.

The chain links TRBV7-8 to TRBJ1-5, with D perhaps TRBD1 (5 bases). The CDR3 has 15 residues. CDR1 SGHVS and CDR2 FQNEAQ come from the germline V gene. The germline V and J ends were trimmed by 2 bases and 3 bases, with 11 bases remaining between them. CDR3 DNA sequence: TGTGCCAGCAGCTTAATCCTGGGGGTCAATCAGCCCCAGCATTTT. Its protein is CASSLILGVNQPQHF.

The rearrangement uses TRBV27 and TRBJ1-2; 12 bases agree with TRBD1. Germline V gene data show CDR1 as MNHEY and CDR2 as SMNVEV (reference sequence). This CDR3 region has 15 residues. V was pared by 5 bases and J by 7 bases, with 8 bases of the junction left unmatched. The CDR3 nucleotides are TGTGCCAGCAGTACCCGGGACAGGGGGCAGGGTGGCTACACCTTC. Translating gives CASSTRDRGQGGYTF.

Only a few counts were recorded for this clone. The chain has TRBV20-1 and TRBJ2-7; a weak D match, TRBD1 (6 bases). This CDR3 comprises 11 residues. V lost 5 bases and J 6 bases, leaving 11 bases between the germline ends. Germline V gives CDR1 DFQATT, CDR2 SNEGSKA (reference sequence). The CDR3 sequence: CSARTDREQYF. In DNA form, the CDR3 reads TGCAGTGCTCGGACAGACCGCGAGCAGTACTTC.

The chain is built from TRBV5-1 and TRBJ1-4; 7 nucleotides match TRBD1. With V trimmed by 0 bases and J by 0 bases, 5 bases remained unmatched. The CDR3 spans 17 residues. Germline V gene sequence: CDR1 SGHRS, CDR2 YFSETQ. CDR3 sequence (DNA): TGCGCCAGCAGCTTGGAAGGGACAGTACCAACTAATGAAAAACTGTTTTTT. Protein product: CASSLEGTVPTNEKLFF.

Notes on this clone: The sample carries other DNA sequences with the same CDR3. The chain joins TRBV10-1 to TRBJ2-7; 7 bases line up with TRBD2. Unmatched junction bases numbered 3, after V lost 0 bases and J lost 1 base. This CDR3 contains 15 residues. Germline CDR1 is WNHNN and CDR2 is SYGVQD (reference sequence). CDR3 coding DNA: TGCGCCAGCAGTGAGTCCGGCGGGAGTTCCTACGAGCAGTACTTC. It specifies CASSESGGSSYEQYF.

This chain uses TRBV7-9 with TRBJ1-1; unclear D gene. Deletions cut 3 bases from V and 2 bases from J, with 7 bases between. CDR1 SEHNR and CDR2 FQNEAQ come from the germline V gene (reference sequence). The CDR3 has 13 residues. In DNA, the CDR3 is TGTGCCAGCAGCTTCGACGTTAACACTGAAGCTTTCTTT. Protein sequence: CASSFDVNTEAFF.

This clone was detected only a few times. The V and J genes are TRBV7-2 and TRBJ2-5; D is unresolved. This CDR3 comprises 16 residues. Germline CDR1 is SGHTA and CDR2 is FQGNSA. The germline V and J ends were trimmed by 1 base and 0 bases, with 12 bases remaining between them. CDR3 DNA: TGTGCCAGCAGCTTAGTCAGTAATAACTACCAAGAGACCCAGTACTTC. The encoded protein is CASSLVSNNYQETQYF. Complete variable domain (other parts from reference TRBV7-2 and TRBJ2-5): GAGVSQSPSNKVTEKGKDVELRCDPISGHTALYWYRQSLGQGLEFLIYFQGNSAPDKSGLPSDRFSAERTGGSVSTLTIQRTQQEDSAVYLCASSLVSNNYQETQYFGPGTRLLVL.

The V and J genes are TRBV6-6 and TRBJ2-1; TRBD2 matches at 9 bases. J gave up 10 bases and V 5 bases, and 3 bases lay outside the gene matches. Germline V gene sequence: CDR1 MNHNY, CDR2 SVGAGI (reference sequence). CDR3 length: 12 amino acids. In DNA, the CDR3 is TGTGCCAGCAGTAGCGGGAGGTCCGAGCAGTTCTTC. Its protein is CASSSGRSEQFF.